This T cell receptor beta chain was observed in a study of OX40 agonist ivuxolimab in advanced cancers. About the research overall: Aged roughly 23 to 90 with a mean of approximately 57 years, they were almost 85% male.

Study-level results: CD8+ T cells (on average) carried more expanded clones than CD4+ T cells.

V was clipped by 1 base and J by 5 bases, with 14 bases between them. The CDR3 contains 15 residues. Germline CDR1 reads MGHRA; CDR2 reads YSYEKL. With regard to this clone: Its matching antigen is unknown.

Here immunoSEQ multiplex PCR was the method, and the copy in TCRdb shows in-frame clones only, minus some. The table includes tens of thousands of clones, around 94% detected once. The sample in question was CD4+ or CD8+ T cells sorted from blood, obtained in a trial of the OX40 agonist ivuxolimab. The sequence came from an adult with an advanced solid tumor such as melanoma, head and neck, liver or kidney cancer. The chain carries TRBV4-1 and TRBJ2-5, with D perhaps matching TRBD2 (5 bases). The CDR3 bases are TGCGCCAGCAGCCAAGCTCCCGGGGATATGGAGACCCAGTACTTC. Encoded protein: CASSQAPGDMETQYF.